The rows below give T cell receptor beta chains drawn from one sample of a study of blood T cell repertoires in COVID-19. Sequenced by immunoSEQ multiplex PCR; TCRdb stores in-frame clones only, minus some. The repertoire consists of nearly 55,000 clones, with more than 60% occurring once and the leading ten covering under 15%. Sequencing used peripheral blood. The receptors stem from a human donor with active or convalescent COVID-19. The donor label of this sample is uncertain. The CDR3 runs from the conserved cysteine through the conserved F or W. Fields, in order: clone size, J gene, D gene, V gene, CDR3 DNA, CDR3 protein. The D gene is left open where the match is weak. Only some rows state a clone size, as once, few, many or a class for expanded clones.

NA TRBJ2-1 TRBD2 TRBV4-1 TGCGCCAGCAGCCAGATGACTAGCGGGAGAGGCGATGAGCAGTTCTTC CASSQMTSGRGDEQFF
NA TRBJ2-7 NA TRBV5-1 TGCGCCAGCAGCTCCGGGGTGACCTACGAGCAGTACTTC CASSSGVTYEQYF
NA TRBJ2-5 NA TRBV7-9 TGTGCCAGCTCCGGAGAGACCCAGTACTTC CASSGETQYF
NA TRBJ1-5 NA TRBV4-1 TGCGCCAGCAGCCCACGATCCCAACCCGGTGATAGCAATCAGCCCCAGCATTTT CASSPRSQPGDSNQPQHF
few TRBJ2-7 NA TRBV25-1 TGTGCCAGCAGTTCTACCGACTTTAACGAGCAGTACTTC CASSSTDFNEQYF
NA TRBJ1-2 NA TRBV19 TGTGCCAGTAGTATCCAGTCTAACTATGGCTACACCTTC CASSIQSNYGYTF
NA TRBJ2-7 NA TRBV9 TGTGCCAGCTCCCCTCGGGGTTCAGGTTCCTACGAGCAGTACTTC CASSPRGSGSYEQYF
NA TRBJ2-3 NA TRBV21-1 TGTGCCAGCAGCAAAGTCGCAGGCCCCTGCACAGATACGCAGTATTTT CASSKVAGPCTDTQYF
few TRBJ1-5 TRBD1 TRBV24-1 TGTGCCACCAGTGCAGGGGGACAGAGCAACAATCAGCCCCAGCATTTT CATSAGGQSNNQPQHF
few TRBJ2-7 NA TRBV23-1 TGCGCCAGCAGTCAATCTACGGGGGCCTACGAGCAGTACTTC CASSQSTGAYEQYF
NA TRBJ2-7 NA TRBV27 TGTGCCAGCGCGACGACAGGGACTTTTTTCGACGAGCAGTACTTC CASATTGTFFDEQYF
NA TRBJ2-3 TRBD2 TRBV4-2 TGTGCCAGCAGCCAGGCCGGGACTAGCGGCACAGATACGCAGTATTTT CASSQAGTSGTDTQYF
NA TRBJ1-1 NA TRBV9 TGTGCCAGCAGCGCTCGTGGGGGGGTCACTGAAGCTTTCTTT CASSARGGVTEAFF
NA TRBJ2-7 TRBD2 TRBV28 TGTGCCAGCAGGCACTCCGGTCGCGGGGGCGAGCAGTACTTC CASRHSGRGGEQYF
NA TRBJ1-3 NA TRBV3-1/TRBV3-2 TGTGCCAGCAGCCCGACAGGCCTCGTCTCTGGAAACACCATATATTTT CASSPTGLVSGNTIYF
NA TRBJ1-3 NA TRBV9 TGTGCCAGCAGCCCTGAGGATGACAGCTCTGGAAACACCATATATTTT CASSPEDDSSGNTIYF
NA TRBJ1-6 NA TRBV15 TGTGCCACCAGCAGATTAGCTTCACCCCTCCACTTT CATSRLASPLHF
once TRBJ2-3 TRBD2 TRBV7-2 TGTGCCAGCAGCTTAGCCCTAGCGGGAGGGTTGACAGATACGCAGTATTTT CASSLALAGGLTDTQYF
once TRBJ2-1 TRBD1 TRBV12-3/TRBV12-4 TGTGCCAGCAGCCCGACAGGGGCCAATGAGCAGTTCTTC CASSPTGANEQFF
NA TRBJ2-7 NA TRBV14 TGTGCCAGCAGCCAAGTAGGGACTGCTATCTACGAGCAGTACTTC CASSQVGTAIYEQYF
NA TRBJ1-2 TRBD1 TRBV19 TGTGCCAGTAGTATCCCGGGACAGAGACTTAACTATGGCTACACCTTC CASSIPGQRLNYGYTF
NA TRBJ1-6 TRBD1 TRBV5-6 TGTGCCAGCAGCTTCGCTACAGGGGCATATAATTCACCCCTCCACTTT CASSFATGAYNSPLHF
NA TRBJ1-2 NA TRBV21-1 TGTGCCAGCAGCAAGGCAGATGGCTACACCTTC CASSKADGYTF
NA TRBJ1-1 NA TRBV21-1 TGTGCCAGCATCTCCGACAGGGGGCGCGAGGGGACTGAAGCTTTCTTT CASISDRGREGTEAFF
NA TRBJ1-1 NA TRBV19 TGTGCCACCTGGGCATCTGAAGCTTTCTTT CATWASEAFF
NA TRBJ1-3 TRBD1 TRBV5-1 TGCGCCAGCAGCTTGGGGGACAGTGGCTCTGGAAACACCATATATTTT CASSLGDSGSGNTIYF
medium-sized TRBJ1-3 NA TRBV7-9 TGTGCCAGCAGCTTCGGCCAGGGCTCTGGAAACACCATATATTTT CASSFGQGSGNTIYF
once TRBJ2-7 NA TRBV3-1/TRBV3-2 TGTGCCAGCAGCCAAGTGCGGCGGGTTATAAGCTTC CASSQVRRVISF
NA TRBJ1-2 TRBD1 TRBV19 TGTGCCAGTAGGGACAGGGGGGTCTGGGGCTACACCTTC CASRDRGVWGYTF
NA TRBJ1-1 NA TRBV5-5 TGTGCCAGCAGCTTGGAGAGCCTCACTGAAGCTTTCTTT CASSLESLTEAFF
NA TRBJ1-1 TRBD1 TRBV10-3 TGTGCCATCAGTGAGCCCACAGGGGGTAAGGCTTTCTTT CAISEPTGGKAFF
NA TRBJ2-2 TRBD1 TRBV30 TGTGCCTGGAGTCTACAGGGGGGAACCGGGGAGCTGTTTTTT CAWSLQGGTGELFF
NA TRBJ1-2 NA TRBV5-6 TGTGCCAGCAGCTTGCCAGGCGACTATGGCTACACCTTC CASSLPGDYGYTF
NA TRBJ2-3 NA TRBV28 TGTGCCAGCAGTTTACCGGGGATCACAGATACGCAGTATTTT CASSLPGITDTQYF
NA TRBJ2-1 TRBD1 TRBV5-4 TGTGCCAGCAGCTGGGGACAGGGGGCTGGGAATGAGCAGTTCTTC CASSWGQGAGNEQFF
NA TRBJ2-5 TRBD2 TRBV5-1 TGCGCCAGCAGCTTGACCCGACAACAGCGGCAAGCGGGAGGGGTGGAGACCCAGTACTTC CASSLTRQQRQAGGVETQYF
once TRBJ1-4 NA TRBV12-3/TRBV12-4 TGTGCCAGCCACCCCCGGGGGGACGAAAAACTGTTTTTT CASHPRGDEKLFF
NA TRBJ1-3 NA TRBV2 TGTGCCAGCAGTGAAGGGCACCGGGGCTCTGGAAACACCATATATTTT CASSEGHRGSGNTIYF
NA TRBJ2-4 NA TRBV9 TGTGCCAGCAGCGTAGAGGGGCAGTCCAAAAACATTCAGTACTTC CASSVEGQSKNIQYF
NA TRBJ1-6 NA TRBV3-1/TRBV3-2 TGTGCCAGCAGCCAAGAAGGAAGGCAGGGATGGTGGAATTCACCCCTCCACTTT CASSQEGRQGWWNSPLHF
once TRBJ2-5 NA TRBV7-3 TGTGCCAGCAGCCCTAGCGTTTCCCAAGAGACCCAGTACTTC CASSPSVSQETQYF
NA TRBJ2-7 NA TRBV7-2 TGTGCCAGCAGTTCAAGCGGTAGGGCCTACGAGCAGTACTTC CASSSSGRAYEQYF
NA TRBJ2-1 NA TRBV15 TGTGCCACCAGCAGAGATAGGATGATGCGACTCAATGAGCAGTTCTTC CATSRDRMMRLNEQFF
NA TRBJ2-5 NA TRBV7-8 TGTGCCAGCAGCTCGGAGACCCAGTACTTC CASSSETQYF
NA TRBJ2-2 NA TRBV7-3 TGTGCCAGCAGTCCGGGGGACAGCAGGGAGCTGTTTTTT CASSPGDSRELFF
NA TRBJ2-7 TRBD2 TRBV19 TGTGCCAGTAGTATCTCTACTAGCGGGAGCCAGCAGTACTTC CASSISTSGSQQYF
few TRBJ1-2 TRBD1 TRBV10-2 TGCGCCACCTACTCCGGGACAGGGGATGGCTACACCTTC CATYSGTGDGYTF
NA TRBJ2-5 TRBD2 TRBV9 TGTGCCAGCAGCTCGACTAGCGGGGGCGAGACCCAGTACTTC CASSSTSGGETQYF
NA TRBJ2-5 NA TRBV4-1 TGCGCCAGCAGCCAAGAACCCAGCGGGCCACAAGAGACCCAGTACTTC CASSQEPSGPQETQYF
NA TRBJ1-4 TRBD1 TRBV28 TGTGCCACTACAGGGGCCAAAGTCGAAAAACTGTTTTTT CATTGAKVEKLFF
few TRBJ2-1 TRBD2 TRBV7-2 TGTGCCAGCAGCTTAATGGCGGGAGCCTACAATGAGCAGTTCTTC CASSLMAGAYNEQFF
NA TRBJ1-2 TRBD1 TRBV19 TGTGCCAGTAGTACCGACCGGGACAGGGGTTTTCGTCTTTATGGCTACACCTTC CASSTDRDRGFRLYGYTF
once TRBJ2-5 TRBD1 TRBV27 TGTGCCAGCAGTACACCGGGACAGGGCGAAGAGACCCAGTACTTC CASSTPGQGEETQYF
NA TRBJ2-3 NA TRBV7-9 TGTGCCAGCAGCTTAGCCGCCACAGTCACAGATACGCAGTATTTT CASSLAATVTDTQYF
NA TRBJ2-5 NA TRBV15 TGTGCCACCAGCGCCGCAACAGGGGGGGGCGGGAGAGAGACCCAGTACTTC CATSAATGGGGRETQYF